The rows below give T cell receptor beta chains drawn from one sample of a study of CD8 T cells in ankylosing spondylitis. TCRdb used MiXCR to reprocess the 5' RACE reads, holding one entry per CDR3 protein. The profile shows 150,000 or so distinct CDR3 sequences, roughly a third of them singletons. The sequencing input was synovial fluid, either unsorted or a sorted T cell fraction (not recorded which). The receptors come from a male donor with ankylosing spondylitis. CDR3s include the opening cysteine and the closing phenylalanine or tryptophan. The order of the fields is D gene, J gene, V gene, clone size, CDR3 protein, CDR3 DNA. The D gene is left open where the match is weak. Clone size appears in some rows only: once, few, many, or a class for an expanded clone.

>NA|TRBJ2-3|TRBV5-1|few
CASSLTINTDTQYF
TGCGCCAGCAGCCTGACTATCAACACAGATACGCAGTATTTT
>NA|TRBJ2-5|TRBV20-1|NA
CSAPRGEETQYF
TGCAGTGCCCCTAGGGGAGAAGAGACCCAGTACTTC
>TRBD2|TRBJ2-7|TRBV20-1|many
CSARGAAGVSYEQYF
TGCAGTGCTAGGGGGGCAGCGGGAGTCTCCTACGAGCAGTACTTC
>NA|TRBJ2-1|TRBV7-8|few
CASSLGGPGGLNEQFF
TGTGCCAGCAGCTTAGGGGGTCCAGGGGGGTTAAATGAGCAGTTCTTC
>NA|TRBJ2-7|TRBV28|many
CASSSPGLSYEQYF
TGTGCCAGCAGTTCCCCGGGACTCTCCTACGAGCAGTACTTC
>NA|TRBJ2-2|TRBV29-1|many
CSVPRGSWGTGELFF
TGCAGCGTCCCCAGGGGCAGCTGGGGGACCGGGGAGCTGTTTTTT
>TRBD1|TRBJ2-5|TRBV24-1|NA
CATSDPGRGRLETQYF
TGTGCCACCAGTGATCCTGGAAGGGGGCGTCTGGAGACCCAGTACTTC
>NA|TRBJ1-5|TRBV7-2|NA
CASSSSGNQPQHF
TGTGCCAGCAGTTCCTCAGGCAATCAGCCCCAGCATTTT
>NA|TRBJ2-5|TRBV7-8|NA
CASSLTAFGLVLHF
TGTGCCAGCAGCTTGACGGCGTTTGGACTCGTTTTACACTTC
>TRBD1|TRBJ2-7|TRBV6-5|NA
CASSYSITGGYEQYF
TGTGCCAGCAGTTACTCGATAACAGGGGGCTACGAGCAGTACTTC
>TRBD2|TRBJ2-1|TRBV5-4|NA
CASRQGLDNNEQFF
TGTGCCAGCAGACAGGGACTAGATAACAATGAGCAGTTCTTC
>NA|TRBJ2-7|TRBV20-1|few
CSAIDSAASYEQYF
TGCAGTGCTATCGACTCGGCGGCGTCCTACGAGCAGTACTTC
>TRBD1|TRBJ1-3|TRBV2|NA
CASSEGGRRGSGNTIYF
TGTGCCAGCAGTGAAGGGGGCCGCAGGGGGAGTGGAAACACCATATATTTT
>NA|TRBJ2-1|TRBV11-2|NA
CASSPVAGATNEQFF
TGTGCCAGCAGCCCCGTCGCCGGGGCCACTAATGAGCAGTTCTTC
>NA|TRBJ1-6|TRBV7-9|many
CASSLGQTPLHF
TGTGCCAGCAGCCTTGGACAGACACCCCTCCACTTT
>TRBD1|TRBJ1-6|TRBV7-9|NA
CASSFDRGDSPLHF
TGTGCCAGCAGCTTCGACAGGGGAGATTCACCCCTCCACTTT
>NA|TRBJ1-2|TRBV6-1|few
CASGDGRTGGYTF
TGTGCCAGCGGGGACGGGAGGACCGGGGGCTACACCTTC
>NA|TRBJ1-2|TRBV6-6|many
CASIPGLERGGYGYTF
TGTGCCAGCATCCCTGGACTGGAGAGAGGAGGGTATGGCTACACCTTC
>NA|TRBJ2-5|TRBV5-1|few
CASSLEGSRGQETQYF
TGCGCCAGCAGCTTGGAGGGCTCTAGGGGCCAAGAGACCCAGTACTTC